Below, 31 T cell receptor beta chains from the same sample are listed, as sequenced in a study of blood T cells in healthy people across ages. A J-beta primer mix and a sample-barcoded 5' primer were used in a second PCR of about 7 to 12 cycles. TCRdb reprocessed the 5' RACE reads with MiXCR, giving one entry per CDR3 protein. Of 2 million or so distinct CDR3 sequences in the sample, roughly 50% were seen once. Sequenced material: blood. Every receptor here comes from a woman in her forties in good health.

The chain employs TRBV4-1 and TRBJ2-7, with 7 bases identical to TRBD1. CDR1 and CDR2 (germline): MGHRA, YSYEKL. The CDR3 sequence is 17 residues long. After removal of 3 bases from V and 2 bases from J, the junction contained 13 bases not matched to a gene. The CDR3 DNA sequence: TGCGCCAGCAGCCACCAAGGCGGACAGGTTATTACCTACGAGCAGTACTTC. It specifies CASSHQGGQVITYEQYF.

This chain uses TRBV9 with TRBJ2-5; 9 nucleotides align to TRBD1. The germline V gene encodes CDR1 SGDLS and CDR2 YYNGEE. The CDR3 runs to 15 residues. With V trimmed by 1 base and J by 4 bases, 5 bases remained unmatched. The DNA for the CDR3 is TGTGCCAGCAGCGTATCCCACAGGGGGCCAGAGACCCAGTACTTC. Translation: CASSVSHRGPETQYF.

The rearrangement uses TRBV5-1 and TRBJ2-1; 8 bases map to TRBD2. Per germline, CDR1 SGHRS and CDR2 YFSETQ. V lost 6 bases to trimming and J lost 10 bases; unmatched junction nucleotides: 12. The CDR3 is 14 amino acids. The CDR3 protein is CASNSLAGGREQFF. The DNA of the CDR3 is TGCGCCAGCAATAGTCTAGCGGGTGGAAGAGAGCAGTTCTTC.

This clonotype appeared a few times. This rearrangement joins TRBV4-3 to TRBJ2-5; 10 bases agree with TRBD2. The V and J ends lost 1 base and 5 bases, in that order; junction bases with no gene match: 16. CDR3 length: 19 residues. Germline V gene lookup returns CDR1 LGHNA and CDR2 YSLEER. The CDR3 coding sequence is TGCGCCAGCAGCCAAGGACAGTCGACAGCGGGGGGGCTTTGGGAGACCCAGTACTTC. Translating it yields CASSQGQSTAGGLWETQYF.

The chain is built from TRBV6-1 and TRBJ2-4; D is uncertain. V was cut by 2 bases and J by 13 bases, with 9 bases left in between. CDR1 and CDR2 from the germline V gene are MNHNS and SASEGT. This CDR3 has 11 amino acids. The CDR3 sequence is CASSEIHKQYF. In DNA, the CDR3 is TGTGCCAGCAGTGAAATCCACAAGCAGTACTTC.

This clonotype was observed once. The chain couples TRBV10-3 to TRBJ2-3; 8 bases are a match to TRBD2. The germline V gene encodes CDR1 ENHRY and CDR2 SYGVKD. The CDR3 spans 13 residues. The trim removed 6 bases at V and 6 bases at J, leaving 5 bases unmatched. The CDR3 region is CAISGGAGDTQYF. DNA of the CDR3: TGTGCCATCAGCGGGGGGGCGGGGGATACGCAGTATTTT.

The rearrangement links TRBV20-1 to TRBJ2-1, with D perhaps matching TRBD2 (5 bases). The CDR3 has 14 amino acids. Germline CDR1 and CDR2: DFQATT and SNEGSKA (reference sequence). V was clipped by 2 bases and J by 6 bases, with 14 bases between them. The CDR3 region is CSARRRAERNEQFF. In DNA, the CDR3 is TGCAGTGCTAGAAGGCGAGCGGAACGCAATGAGCAGTTCTTC.

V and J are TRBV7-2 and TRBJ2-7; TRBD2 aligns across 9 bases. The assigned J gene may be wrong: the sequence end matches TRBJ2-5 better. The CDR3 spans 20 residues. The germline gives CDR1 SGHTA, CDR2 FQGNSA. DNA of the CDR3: TGTGCCAGCAGCTCGGCCCTAGGAGGTCCTCATGGCGGGGGGGCTGAGACCCAGTACTTC. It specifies CASSSALGGPHGGGAETQYF.

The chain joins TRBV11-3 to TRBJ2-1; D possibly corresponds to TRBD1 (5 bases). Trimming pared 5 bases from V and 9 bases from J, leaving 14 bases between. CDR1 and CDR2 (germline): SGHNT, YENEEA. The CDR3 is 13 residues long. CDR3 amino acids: CASSARQISEQFF. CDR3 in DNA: TGTGCCAGCAGCGCCCGACAGATTAGTGAGCAGTTCTTC.

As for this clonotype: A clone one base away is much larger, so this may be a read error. DNA of the CDR3: TGTGCCAGCGGCCAAAACCTAGCGGGGGGACGTGAGACCCAGTACTTC. Translated: CASGQNLAGGRETQYF. V is TRBV4-2 and J is TRBJ2-4, with 11 nucleotides matching TRBD2. The tail of the sequence fits TRBJ2-5 better, so the J call may be wrong. Per germline, CDR1 LGHNA and CDR2 YNFKEQ. The CDR3 runs to 16 residues.

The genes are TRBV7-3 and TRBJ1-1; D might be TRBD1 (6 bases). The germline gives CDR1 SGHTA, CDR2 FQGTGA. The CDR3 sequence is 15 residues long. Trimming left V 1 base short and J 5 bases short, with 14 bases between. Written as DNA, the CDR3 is TGTGCCAGCAGCTTAAAGGGGGGGCGCGGAACTGAAGCTTTCTTT. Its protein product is CASSLKGGRGTEAFF.

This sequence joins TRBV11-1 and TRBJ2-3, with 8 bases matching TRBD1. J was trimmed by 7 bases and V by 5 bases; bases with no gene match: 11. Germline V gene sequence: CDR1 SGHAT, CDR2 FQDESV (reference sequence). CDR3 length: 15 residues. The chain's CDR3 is CASSLRQGKRNTQYF. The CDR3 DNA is TGTGCCAGCAGCCTCCGACAGGGGAAGAGGAATACGCAGTATTTT.

The CDR3 sequence: CASKDAFGANVLTF. CDR3 in DNA: TGTGCCAGCAAAGATGCGTTTGGGGCCAACGTCCTGACTTTC. The chain links TRBV6-1 to TRBJ2-6; D not resolved. Germline lookup yields CDR1 MNHNS and CDR2 SASEGT. V was cut by 7 bases and J by 3 bases, with 10 bases left in between. The CDR3 spans 14 residues.

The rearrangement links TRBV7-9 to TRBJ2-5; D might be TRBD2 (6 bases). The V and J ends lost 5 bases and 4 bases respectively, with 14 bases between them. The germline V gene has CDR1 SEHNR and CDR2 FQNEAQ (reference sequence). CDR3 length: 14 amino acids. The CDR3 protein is CASSPPGSGETQYF. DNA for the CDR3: TGTGCCAGCAGCCCCCCAGGTAGCGGAGAGACCCAGTACTTC.

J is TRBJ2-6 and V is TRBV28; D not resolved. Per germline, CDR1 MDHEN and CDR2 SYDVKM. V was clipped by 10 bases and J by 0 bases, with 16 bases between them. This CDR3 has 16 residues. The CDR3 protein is CAIRREHNSGANVLTF. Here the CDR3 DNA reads TGTGCCATTCGAAGGGAACACAACTCTGGGGCCAACGTCCTGACTTTC.

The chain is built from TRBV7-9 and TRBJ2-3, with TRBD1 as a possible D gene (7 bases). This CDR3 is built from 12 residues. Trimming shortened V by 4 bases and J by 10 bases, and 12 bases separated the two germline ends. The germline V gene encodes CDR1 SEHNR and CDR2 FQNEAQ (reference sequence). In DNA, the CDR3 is TGTGCCAGCAGCTCGGAGGGGGCATCGCAGTATTTT. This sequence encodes CASSSEGASQYF.

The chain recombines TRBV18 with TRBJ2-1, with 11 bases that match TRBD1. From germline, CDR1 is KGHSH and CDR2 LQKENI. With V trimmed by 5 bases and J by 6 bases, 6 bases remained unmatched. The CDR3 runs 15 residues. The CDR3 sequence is CASSSRDRGTNEQFF. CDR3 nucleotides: TGTGCCAGCTCATCCCGGGACAGGGGGACCAATGAGCAGTTCTTC.

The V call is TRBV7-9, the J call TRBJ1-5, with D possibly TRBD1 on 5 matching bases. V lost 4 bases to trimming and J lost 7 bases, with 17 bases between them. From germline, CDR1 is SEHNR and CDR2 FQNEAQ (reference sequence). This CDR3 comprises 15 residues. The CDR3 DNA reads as TGTGCCAGCAGCTCCGGGACGGCTGTCGGACAGCCCCAGCATTTT. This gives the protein CASSSGTAVGQPQHF.

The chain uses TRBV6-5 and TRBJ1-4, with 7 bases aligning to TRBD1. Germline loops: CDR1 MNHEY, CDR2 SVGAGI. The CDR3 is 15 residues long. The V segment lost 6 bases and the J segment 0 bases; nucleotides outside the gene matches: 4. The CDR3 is CASRHTGATNEKLFF. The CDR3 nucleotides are TGTGCCAGCAGACACACAGGGGCAACTAATGAAAAACTGTTTTTT.

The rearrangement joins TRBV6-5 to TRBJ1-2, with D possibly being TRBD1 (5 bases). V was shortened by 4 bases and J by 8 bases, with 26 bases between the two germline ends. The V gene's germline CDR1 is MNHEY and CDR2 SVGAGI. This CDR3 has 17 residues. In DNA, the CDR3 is TGTGCCAGCAGTTTAACCGAATTTACGGGGCAGGTGGAAGGCTACACCTTC. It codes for CASSLTEFTGQVEGYTF.

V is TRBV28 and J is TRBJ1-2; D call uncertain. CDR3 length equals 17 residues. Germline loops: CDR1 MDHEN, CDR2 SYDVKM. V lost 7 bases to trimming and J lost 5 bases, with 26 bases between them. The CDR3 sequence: CASTNILTEARRYGYTF. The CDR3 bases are TGTGCCAGCACAAATATCCTGACGGAGGCACGACGGTATGGCTACACCTTC.

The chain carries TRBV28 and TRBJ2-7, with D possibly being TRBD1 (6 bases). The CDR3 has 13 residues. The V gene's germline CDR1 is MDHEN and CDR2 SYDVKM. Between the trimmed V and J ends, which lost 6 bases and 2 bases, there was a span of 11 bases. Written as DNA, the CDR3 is TGTGCCAGCAGGGAACAGGGAACCTACGAGCAGTACTTC. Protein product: CASREQGTYEQYF. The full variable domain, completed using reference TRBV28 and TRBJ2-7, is DVKVTQSSRYLVKRTGEKVFLECVQDMDHENMFWYRQDPGLGLRLIYFSYDVKMKEKGDIPEGYSVSREKKERFSLILESASTNQTSMYLCASREQGTYEQYFGPGTRLTVT.

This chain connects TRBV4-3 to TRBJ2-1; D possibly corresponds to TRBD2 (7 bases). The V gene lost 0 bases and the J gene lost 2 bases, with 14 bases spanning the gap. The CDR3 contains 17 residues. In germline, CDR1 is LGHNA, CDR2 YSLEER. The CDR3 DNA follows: TGCGCCAGCAGCCAAGATCGCGGGGGCTCGACCTACAATGAGCAGTTCTTC. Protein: CASSQDRGGSTYNEQFF.

The CDR3 coding sequence is TGTGCCAGCAGCTTGTTCGGGACTAGCAGCACAGATACGCAGTATTTT. Amino acids: CASSLFGTSSTDTQYF. The genes are TRBV5-6 and TRBJ2-3; 9 bases are a match to TRBD2. The CDR3 length is 16 residues. The germline CDR1 and CDR2 sequences are SGHDT and YYEEEE. V dropped 1 base and J dropped 0; count of bases not matched to a gene: 3. The full variable domain, rest sourced from reference TRBV5-6 and TRBJ2-3, is DAGVTQSPTHLIKTRGQQVTLRCSPKSGHDTVSWYQQALGQGPQFIFQYYEEEERQRGNFPDRFSGHQFPNYSSELNVNALLLGDSALYLCASSLFGTSSTDTQYFGPGTRLTVL.

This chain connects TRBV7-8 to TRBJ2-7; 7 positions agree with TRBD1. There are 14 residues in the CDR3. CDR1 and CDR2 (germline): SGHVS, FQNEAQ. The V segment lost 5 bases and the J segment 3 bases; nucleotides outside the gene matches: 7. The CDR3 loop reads CASSANDRVYEQYF. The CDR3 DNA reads TGTGCCAGCAGCGCCAACGACAGGGTCTACGAGCAGTACTTC.

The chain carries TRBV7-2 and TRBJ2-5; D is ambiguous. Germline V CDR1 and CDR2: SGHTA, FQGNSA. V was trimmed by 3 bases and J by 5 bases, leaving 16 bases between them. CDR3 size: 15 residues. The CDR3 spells CASSLGWAGEETQYF. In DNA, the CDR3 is TGTGCCAGCAGCTTGGGGTGGGCCGGAGAGGAGACCCAGTACTTC.

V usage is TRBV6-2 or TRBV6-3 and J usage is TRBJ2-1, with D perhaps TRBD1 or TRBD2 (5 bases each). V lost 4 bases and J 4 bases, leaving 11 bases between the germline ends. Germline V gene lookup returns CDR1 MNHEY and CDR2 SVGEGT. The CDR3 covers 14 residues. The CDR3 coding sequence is TGTGCCAGCAGTTGGGGGACCTTTTACAATGAGCAGTTCTTC. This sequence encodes CASSWGTFYNEQFF.

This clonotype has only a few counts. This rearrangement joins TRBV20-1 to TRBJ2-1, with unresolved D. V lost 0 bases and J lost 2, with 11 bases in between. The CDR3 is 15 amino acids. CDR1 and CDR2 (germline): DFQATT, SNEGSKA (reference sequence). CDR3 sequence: CSARDNRGAYNEQFF. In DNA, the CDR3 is TGCAGTGCTAGAGATAATCGCGGAGCCTACAATGAGCAGTTCTTC.

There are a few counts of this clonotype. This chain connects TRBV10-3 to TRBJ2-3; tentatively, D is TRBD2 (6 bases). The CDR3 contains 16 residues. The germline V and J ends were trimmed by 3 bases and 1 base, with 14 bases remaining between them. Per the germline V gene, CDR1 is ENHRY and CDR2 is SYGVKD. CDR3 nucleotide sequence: TGTGCCATCAGTGACCATCGCGGGAAGCGCACAGATACGCAGTATTTT. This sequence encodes CAISDHRGKRTDTQYF.

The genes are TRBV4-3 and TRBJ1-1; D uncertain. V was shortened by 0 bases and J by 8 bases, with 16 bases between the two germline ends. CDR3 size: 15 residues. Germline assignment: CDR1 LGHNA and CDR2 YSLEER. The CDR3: CASSQDFRDQREAFF. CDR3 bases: TGCGCCAGCAGCCAAGATTTCCGGGATCAGAGGGAAGCTTTCTTT.

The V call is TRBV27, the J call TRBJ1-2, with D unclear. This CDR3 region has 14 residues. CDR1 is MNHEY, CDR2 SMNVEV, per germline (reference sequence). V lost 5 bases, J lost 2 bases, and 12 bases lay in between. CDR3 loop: CASSPHRMNYGYTF. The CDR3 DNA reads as TGTGCCAGCAGTCCACACCGGATGAACTATGGCTACACCTTC.